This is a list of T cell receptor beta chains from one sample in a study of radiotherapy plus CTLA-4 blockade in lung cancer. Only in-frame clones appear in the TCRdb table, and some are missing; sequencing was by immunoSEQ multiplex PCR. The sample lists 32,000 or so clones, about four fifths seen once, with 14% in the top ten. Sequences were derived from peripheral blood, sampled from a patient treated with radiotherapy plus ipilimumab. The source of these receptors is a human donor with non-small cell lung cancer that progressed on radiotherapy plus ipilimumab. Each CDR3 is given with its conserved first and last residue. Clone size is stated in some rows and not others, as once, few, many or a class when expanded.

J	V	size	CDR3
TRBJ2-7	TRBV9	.	CASSVVPGAPYEQYF
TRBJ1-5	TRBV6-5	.	CASSTDSNQPQHF
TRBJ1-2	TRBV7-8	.	CASSSTAGGRAGGGYTF
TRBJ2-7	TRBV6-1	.	CATRLSEQYF
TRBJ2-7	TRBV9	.	CASSAQAGGLGEQYF
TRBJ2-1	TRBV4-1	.	CASSQGPGGGNEQFF
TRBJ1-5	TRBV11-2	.	CASSRGANRNQPQHF
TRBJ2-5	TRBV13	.	CASSPTTLAGEETQYF
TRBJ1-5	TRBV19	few	CASSISQAGGNQPQHF
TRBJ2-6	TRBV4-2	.	CASHPRQGGAGANVLTF
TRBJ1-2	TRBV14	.	CASSQDWSLYGYTF
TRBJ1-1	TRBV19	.	CASSIGQQGLMNTEAFF
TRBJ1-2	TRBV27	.	CASTPWEGSNGYTF
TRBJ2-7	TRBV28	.	CASSFPERLEQYF
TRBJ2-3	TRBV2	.	CAMERGFTDTQYF
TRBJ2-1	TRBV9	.	CASSDGTTYNEQFF
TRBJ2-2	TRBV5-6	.	CASSLAFFRDNTGELFF
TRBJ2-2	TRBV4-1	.	CASSPPGQGVIGELFF